Presented here are 11 T cell receptor beta chains from one specimen sequenced in a study of blood T cell repertoires in COVID-19. Here immunoSEQ multiplex PCR was the method, and the copy in TCRdb shows in-frame clones only, minus some. The profile covers 200,000 to 300,000 clones, with 84% appearing a single time and under 4.5% taken by the ten largest. The specimen was peripheral blood. The receptors here all came from a man over 45 with acute or convalescent COVID-19.

CDR3 bases: TGTGCCAGCAGTTACGCCACAGGGTGGCCCTACGAGCAGTACTTC. Translated: CASSYATGWPYEQYF. The V and J genes are TRBV6-6 and TRBJ2-7, with D possibly TRBD1 on 6 matching bases. The CDR3 runs 15 residues. Germline V gene data show CDR1 as MNHNY and CDR2 as SVGAGI (reference sequence). Trimming removed 2 bases at V and 2 bases at J, with 13 bases between.

The rearrangement links TRBV7-2 to TRBJ1-5; 7 bases align to TRBD1. The V segment lost 4 bases and the J segment 0 bases; nucleotides outside the gene matches: 6. CDR1 is SGHTA and CDR2 is FQGNSA in the germline V gene. The CDR3 runs 16 residues. Written as DNA, the CDR3 is TGTGCCAGCAGCTCTGGACAGGCCCTTAGCAATCAGCCCCAGCATTTT. It translates to CASSSGQALSNQPQHF.

J is TRBJ2-6 and V is TRBV5-5; D remains unclear. This CDR3 spans 15 amino acids. V lost 5 bases to trimming and J lost 0 bases, with 9 bases between them. Germline assignment: CDR1 SGHKS and CDR2 YYEKEE (reference sequence). The CDR3 region is CASSKPGSGANVLTF. Here the CDR3 DNA reads TGTGCCAGCAGTAAGCCGGGCTCTGGGGCCAACGTCCTGACTTTC.

The V call is TRBV13, the J call TRBJ2-2, with D tentatively TRBD2 (5 bases). CDR1 PRHDT and CDR2 FYEKMQ come from the germline V gene (reference sequence). The CDR3 consists of 17 residues. The V end lost 0 bases, the J end lost 5 bases, and 16 bases lay between the germline ends. For the CDR3, the DNA is TGTGCCAGCAGCTTAGGCACGCTAGCTCCTAGAACCGGGGAGCTGTTTTTT. It codes for CASSLGTLAPRTGELFF. Looking up the rest from reference TRBV13 and TRBJ2-2 gives the full variable domain: AAGVIQSPRHLIKEKRETATLKCYPIPRHDTVYWYQQGPGQDPQFLISFYEKMQSDKGSIPDRFSAQQFSDYHSELNMSSLELGDSALYFCASSLGTLAPRTGELFFGEGSRLTVL.

The chain has TRBV15 and TRBJ1-3; maybe TRBD1 (5 bases). Trimming cost V 0 bases and J 2 bases, with 8 bases left between them. CDR1 and CDR2 from the germline V gene are LNHNV and YYDKDF (reference sequence). CDR3 length: 15 amino acids. The CDR3 protein is CATSRDRGAGNTIYF. CDR3 DNA: TGTGCCACCAGCAGAGATCGGGGGGCTGGAAACACCATATATTTT.

Only a few counts were recorded for this clone. The chain links TRBV7-9 to TRBJ1-2, with D possibly TRBD1 on 6 matching bases. Trimming pared 5 bases from V and 0 bases from J, leaving 16 bases between. In germline, CDR1 is SEHNR, CDR2 FQNEAQ (reference sequence). CDR3 length: 16 residues. The CDR3: CASSPPSDRANYGYTF. The DNA for the CDR3 is TGTGCCAGCAGCCCACCCTCGGACAGAGCTAACTATGGCTACACCTTC. Full variable domain (outside the CDR3, taken from reference TRBV7-9 and TRBJ1-2): DTGVSQNPRHKITKRGQNVTFRCDPISEHNRLYWYRQTLGQGPEFLTYFQNEAQLEKSRLLSDRFSAERPKGSFSTLEIQRTEQGDSAMYLCASSPPSDRANYGYTFGSGTRLTVV.

The gene calls are TRBV5-6 and TRBJ1-5; no firm D call. Trimming stripped 1 base from V and 3 bases from J, with 5 bases between. This CDR3 has 13 amino acids. Germline V lookup: CDR1 SGHDT, CDR2 YYEEEE. The CDR3 DNA follows: TGTGCCAGCAGCTTGAGCCCCAATCAGCCCCAGCATTTT. Its translation is CASSLSPNQPQHF.

The chain combines TRBV11-2 with TRBJ2-6; the match to TRBD1 covers 7 bases. Unmatched junction bases numbered 6, after V lost 1 base and J lost 0 bases. The CDR3 sequence is 18 residues long. Germline CDR1 SGHAT, CDR2 FQNNGV. The CDR3 DNA reads as TGTGCCAGCAGCTTAGGAAGGGGGCGCCTCTCTGGGGCCAACGTCCTGACTTTC. This sequence encodes CASSLGRGRLSGANVLTF.

The genes are TRBV12-3 or TRBV12-4 and TRBJ1-2, with TRBD1 identical over 9 bases. Unmatched junction bases numbered 4, after V lost 3 bases and J lost 8 bases. This CDR3 has 13 residues. As DNA, the CDR3 is TGTGCCAGCAGTTTGGACAGGGGTTGGGGCTACACCTTC. Translated, it gives CASSLDRGWGYTF.

The rearrangement joins TRBV5-4 to TRBJ2-2; TRBD1 might be the D (5 bases). CDR3 length: 15 residues. The V gene's germline CDR1 is SGHNT and CDR2 YYREEE (reference sequence). V was trimmed by 5 bases and J by 3 bases, leaving 14 bases between them. CDR3 loop: CASSYRQRDTGELFF. DNA for the CDR3: TGTGCCAGCAGTTACCGACAGAGAGACACCGGGGAGCTGTTTTTT.

This chain connects TRBV6-5 to TRBJ2-7, with D possibly matching TRBD1 (5 bases). The CDR3 totals 12 residues. CDR1 is MNHEY and CDR2 is SVGAGI in the germline V gene. The germline V and J ends were trimmed by 7 bases and 2 bases, with 9 bases remaining between them. CDR3 DNA: TGTGCCAGCAACGACAGACCCTACGAGCAGTACTTC. Amino acid sequence: CASNDRPYEQYF.